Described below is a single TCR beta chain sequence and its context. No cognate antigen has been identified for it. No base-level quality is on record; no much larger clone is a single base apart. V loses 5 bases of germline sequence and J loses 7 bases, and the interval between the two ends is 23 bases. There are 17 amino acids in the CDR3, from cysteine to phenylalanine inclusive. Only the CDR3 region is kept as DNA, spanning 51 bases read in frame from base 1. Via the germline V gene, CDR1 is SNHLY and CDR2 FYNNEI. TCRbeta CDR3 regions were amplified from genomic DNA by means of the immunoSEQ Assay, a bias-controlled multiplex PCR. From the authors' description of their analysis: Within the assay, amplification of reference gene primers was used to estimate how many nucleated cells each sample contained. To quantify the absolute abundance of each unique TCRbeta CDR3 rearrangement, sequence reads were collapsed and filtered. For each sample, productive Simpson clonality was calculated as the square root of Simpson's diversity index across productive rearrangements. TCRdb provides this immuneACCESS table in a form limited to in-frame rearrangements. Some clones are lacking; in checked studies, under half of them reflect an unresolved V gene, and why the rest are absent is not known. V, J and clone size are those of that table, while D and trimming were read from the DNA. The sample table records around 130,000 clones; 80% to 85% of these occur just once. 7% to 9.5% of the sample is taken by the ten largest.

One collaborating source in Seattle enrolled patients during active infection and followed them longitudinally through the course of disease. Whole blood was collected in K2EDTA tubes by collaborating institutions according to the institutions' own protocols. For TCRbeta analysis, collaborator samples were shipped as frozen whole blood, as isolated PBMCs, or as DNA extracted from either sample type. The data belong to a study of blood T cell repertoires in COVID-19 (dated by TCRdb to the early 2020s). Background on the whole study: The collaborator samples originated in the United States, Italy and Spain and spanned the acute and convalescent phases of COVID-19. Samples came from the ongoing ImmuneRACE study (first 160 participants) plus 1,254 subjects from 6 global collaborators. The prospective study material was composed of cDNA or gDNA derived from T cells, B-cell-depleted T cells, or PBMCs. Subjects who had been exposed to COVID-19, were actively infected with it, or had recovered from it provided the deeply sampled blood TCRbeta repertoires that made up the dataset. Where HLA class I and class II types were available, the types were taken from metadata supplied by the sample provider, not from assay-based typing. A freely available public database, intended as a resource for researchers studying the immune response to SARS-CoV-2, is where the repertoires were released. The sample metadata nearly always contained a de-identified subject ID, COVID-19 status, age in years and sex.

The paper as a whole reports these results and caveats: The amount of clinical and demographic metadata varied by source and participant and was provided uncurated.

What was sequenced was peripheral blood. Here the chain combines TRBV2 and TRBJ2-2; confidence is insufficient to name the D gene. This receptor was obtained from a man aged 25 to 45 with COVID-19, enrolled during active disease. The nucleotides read TGTGCCAGCAGTCCCGGTGTAGGCGGCCGCGGTGGCGGGGAGCTGTTTTTT. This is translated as CASSPGVGGRGGGELFF.